This TCR beta chain appears in the sequencing data of a study of T-cell memory formation after mild COVID-19. This CDR3 spans 13 amino acids. Germline-derived CDR1 and CDR2 are SGHAT and FQNNGV. V shed 6 bases, J shed 8 bases, and the junction held 9 bases outside the gene matches. TCRdb itself ran the 5' RACE reads through MiXCR, one entry per CDR3 protein. The profile shows 280,000 or so distinct CDR3 sequences, less than 9.5% of them singletons. Sequencing was done on a sample of PBMCs or a T cell subset sorted from them (not recorded which). The source of this sequence is a man aged 18 to 35 who had mild COVID-19 (a few samples of this study predate the infection). Cell type and time point are not known. The rearrangement joins TRBV11-2 to TRBJ1-2, with 7 positions matching TRBD1. The chain's CDR3 is CASRQVEGAGYTF. In DNA, the CDR3 is TGTGCCAGCAGACAGGTGGAGGGGGCCGGCTACACCTTC.